This section outlines one T cell receptor beta chain sequence together with its context. The data stem from a study of blood T cell repertoires in COVID-19. The J segment lost 4 bases and the V segment lost 3 bases, leaving 8 bases of the junction unmatched. The germline CDR1 and CDR2 sequences are SGDLS and YYNGEE. This CDR3 is built from 15 residues. Sequencing was performed with immunoSEQ multiplex PCR; in TCRdb, only in-frame clones are kept and a portion is missing. This table has 29,000 or so clones, about three quarters appearing once. The material sequenced was peripheral blood. The receptor's source is a woman aged 70 to 79 with active or convalescent COVID-19. The chain couples TRBV9 to TRBJ2-5; 8 bases fit TRBD1. CDR3 loop: CASSARQGSGETQYF. The CDR3 nucleotides are TGTGCCAGCAGCGCCAGACAGGGGAGTGGAGAGACCCAGTACTTC.